Listed below are T cell receptor beta chains from one sample, sequenced in a study of identical twins. TCRdb re-called the 5' RACE reads with MiXCR, one entry per CDR3 protein. The sample holds a few hundred thousand distinct CDR3 sequences, 8% to 11% seen once. The sequenced sample consisted of memory T cells sorted from blood. These receptors were obtained from a man aged 45-60 years in good health. CDR3s include the opening cysteine and the closing phenylalanine or tryptophan. The order of the fields is V gene, clone size, J gene, D gene, CDR3 protein, CDR3 DNA. D genes are given only for firm matches. Rows give clone size only sometimes, using once, few, many, or a class for an expanded clone.

>TRBV5-6|NA|TRBJ1-5|TRBD1
CASSSWTGGLNQPQHF
TGTGCCAGCAGCTCGTGGACAGGCGGACTCAATCAGCCCCAGCATTTT
>TRBV12-3/TRBV12-4|many|TRBJ1-2|NA
CASTYVGSTYGYTF
TGTGCCAGCACCTACGTAGGGTCGACCTATGGCTACACCTTC
>TRBV5-1|many|TRBJ2-3|NA
CASSLEPFEDTQYF
TGCGCCAGCAGCTTGGAGCCTTTTGAGGATACGCAGTATTTT
>TRBV6-7|many|TRBJ1-6|NA
CASSYSKANSPLHF
TGTGCCAGCAGTTACTCGAAGGCAAATTCACCCCTCCACTTT
>TRBV5-4|NA|TRBJ2-1|NA
CASSDGTLYNEQFF
TGTGCCAGCAGCGACGGGACCTTATACAATGAGCAGTTCTTC
>TRBV7-2|many|TRBJ2-1|TRBD2
CASSSGLAGHEQFF
TGTGCCAGCAGCTCAGGACTAGCGGGACATGAGCAGTTCTTC
>TRBV18|NA|TRBJ2-5|TRBD1
CASSPDGTVQETQYF
TGTGCCAGCTCACCAGACGGGACAGTCCAAGAGACCCAGTACTTC
>TRBV3-1|few|TRBJ1-1|NA
CASSQAYGIRNTEAFF
TGTGCCAGCAGCCAAGCTTATGGGATCAGGAACACTGAAGCTTTCTTT
>TRBV4-3|few|TRBJ2-7|NA
CASSQDQSSYEQYF
TGCGCCAGCAGCCAGGACCAGAGCTCCTACGAGCAGTACTTC
>TRBV5-1|NA|TRBJ1-1|NA
CASSLAGAYFEAFF
TGCGCCAGCAGCTTGGCAGGGGCGTACTTTGAAGCTTTCTTT
>TRBV5-1|few|TRBJ2-7|TRBD1
CASSWDGTGISYEQYF
TGCGCCAGCAGCTGGGACGGGACAGGGATCTCCTACGAGCAGTACTTC
>TRBV20-1|NA|TRBJ1-5|TRBD1
CSADKNGQGTNQPQHF
TGCAGTGCTGATAAAAACGGACAGGGGACCAATCAGCCCCAGCATTTT
>TRBV7-2|few|TRBJ2-1|NA
CASSTQGYEQFF
TGTGCCAGCAGCACACAGGGCTATGAGCAGTTCTTC
>TRBV7-2|NA|TRBJ1-4|NA
CASSLAGQGTGKLFF
TGTGCCAGCAGCTTAGCCGGGCAGGGGACGGGAAAACTGTTTTTT
>TRBV7-2|many|TRBJ2-3|NA
CASSSGLLANTDTQYF
TGTGCCAGCAGCTCGGGACTCCTGGCAAACACAGATACGCAGTATTTT
>TRBV7-9|many|TRBJ2-7|NA
CASSLEWTVGPLF
TGTGCCAGCAGCTTGGAATGGACAGTCGGCCCTCTATTC
>TRBV20-1|few|TRBJ2-1|TRBD2
CSARAATSESYNEQFF
TGCAGTGCTAGAGCCGCGACTAGCGAGAGCTACAATGAGCAGTTCTTC
>TRBV4-2|many|TRBJ2-5|TRBD2
CASSQGPSGLETQYF
TGTGCCAGCAGCCAGGGCCCTAGCGGTTTAGAGACCCAGTACTTC
>TRBV20-1|few|TRBJ1-1|NA
CSAKDSPTMRTEAFF
TGCAGTGCTAAAGACAGCCCCACTATGAGAACTGAAGCTTTCTTT
>TRBV7-9|many|TRBJ1-5|NA
CASSLGASSNQPQHF
TGTGCCAGCAGCTTAGGTGCCAGTAGCAATCAGCCCCAGCATTTT
>TRBV6-5|NA|TRBJ1-1|TRBD1
CASSYSRTGGVEVFF
TGTGCCAGCAGTTACTCGAGGACAGGGGGAGTTGAAGTTTTCTTT
>TRBV7-2|many|TRBJ2-7|TRBD2
CASSSSGNSYEQYF
TGTGCCAGCAGCTCCAGCGGGAACTCCTACGAGCAGTACTTC
>TRBV5-6|few|TRBJ1-6|NA
CASSFRREYSPLHF
TGTGCCAGCAGCTTCAGAAGGGAATATTCACCCCTCCACTTT
>TRBV4-3|NA|TRBJ2-1|NA
CASSLSRDTYNEQFF
TGCGCCAGCAGCCTGAGCCGGGACACATACAATGAGCAGTTCTTC
>TRBV4-3|many|TRBJ1-5|NA
CASSQDRQGNQPQHF
TGCGCCAGCAGCCAAGATCGGCAGGGAAATCAGCCCCAGCATTTT
>TRBV3-1|few|TRBJ2-1|NA
CASSHVVRSGDNEQFF
TGTGCCAGCAGCCACGTAGTCCGGAGCGGAGACAATGAGCAGTTCTTC
>TRBV7-2|many|TRBJ2-3|NA
CASSLVASLDTQYF
TGTGCCAGCAGCTTAGTGGCTAGTCTAGATACGCAGTATTTT
>TRBV20-1|NA|TRBJ2-4|NA
CSARGAQKNIQYF
TGCAGTGCTAGGGGGGCCCAGAAAAACATTCAGTACTTC
>TRBV6-1|many|TRBJ2-7|TRBD1
CASSTHTQGARSYEQYF
TGTGCCAGCAGCACCCACACGCAGGGGGCGCGGTCCTACGAGCAGTACTTC
>TRBV4-1|many|TRBJ2-7|TRBD1
CASSQGGGTGAYEQYF
TGCGCCAGCAGCCAAGGCGGGGGGACAGGGGCCTACGAGCAGTACTTC
>TRBV19|NA|TRBJ2-6|NA
CASSPKGSGDNVLTF
TGTGCCAGTAGCCCCAAGGGCTCTGGGGACAACGTCCTGACTTTC
>TRBV20-1|NA|TRBJ2-7|NA
CSASLTAAYEQYF
TGCAGTGCTAGTTTAACGGCGGCCTACGAGCAGTACTTC
>TRBV6-6|many|TRBJ1-2|NA
CASGGGDGYTF
TGTGCCAGCGGAGGCGGCGATGGCTACACCTTC
>TRBV4-1|few|TRBJ1-4|NA
CASSQSGAREKLFF
TGCGCCAGCAGCCAATCGGGGGCACGTGAAAAACTGTTTTTT
>TRBV10-3|few|TRBJ2-1|TRBD2
CAISERRRTSGDNEQFF
TGTGCCATCAGTGAGAGAAGGAGGACTAGCGGAGACAATGAGCAGTTCTTC
>TRBV6-1|NA|TRBJ2-3|TRBD2
CASSKGLAGGLDTQYF
TGTGCCAGCAGCAAAGGACTAGCGGGAGGGTTAGATACGCAGTATTTT
>TRBV24-1|many|TRBJ2-1|TRBD2
CATESGGLYNEQFF
TGTGCCACCGAGAGCGGGGGGTTGTACAATGAGCAGTTCTTC
>TRBV4-3|many|TRBJ2-3|TRBD1
CASSQTGGAADTQYF
TGCGCCAGCAGCCAGACAGGGGGCGCAGCAGATACGCAGTATTTT
>TRBV12-3/TRBV12-4|many|TRBJ1-5|NA
CASSLRGGRQPQHF
TGTGCCAGCAGTTTAAGGGGGGGCAGGCAGCCCCAGCATTTT
>TRBV14|many|TRBJ2-3|NA
CASSQGEFLTDTQYF
TGTGCCAGCAGCCAAGGGGAGTTCCTCACAGATACGCAGTATTTT
>TRBV20-1|many|TRBJ1-1|TRBD1
CSAIPGGDPEAFF
TGCAGTGCGATCCCAGGGGGCGATCCTGAAGCTTTCTTT
>TRBV27|many|TRBJ1-1|NA
CASYTIGSEAFF
TGTGCCAGCTATACCATAGGGTCCGAAGCTTTCTTT
>TRBV28|few|TRBJ2-7|NA
CASRPSITYEQYF
TGTGCCAGCAGACCAAGTATCACCTACGAGCAGTACTTC
>TRBV12-3/TRBV12-4|many|TRBJ2-1|TRBD1
CASSPRGPSGSEQFF
TGTGCCAGCAGTCCCAGGGGGCCCTCTGGGAGTGAGCAGTTCTTC
>TRBV3-1|NA|TRBJ2-5|NA
CASSPSTKGAQYF
TGTGCCAGCAGCCCTAGTACGAAGGGGGCCCAGTACTTC
>TRBV3-1|NA|TRBJ1-1|NA
CASSQGQALAFF
TGTGCCAGCAGCCAAGGGCAGGCATTGGCTTTCTTT
>TRBV5-1|many|TRBJ2-7|TRBD2
CASSRLAGVDEQYF
TGCGCCAGCAGCAGACTAGCGGGAGTAGACGAGCAGTACTTC